The clone carrying this T cell receptor (beta chain) was seen only a few times. What it binds is unknown. The data originate from a study of beta chain features in type 1 diabetes. Cells sorted by CD45RO/CCR7/CD25/CD127/CD95/CD27 comprised CD4+ naive, central memory, regulatory and stem cell-like memory cells. Expressed TCRB transcripts were sequenced because the entire RNA isolate underwent reverse transcription. Some clones are missing from TCRdb's copy, which holds only in-frame ones; the method was immunoSEQ multiplex PCR. The data show some 270,000 clones, over 12% seen once. Broader study findings: TCRB CDR3s from Type 1 diabetes patients were moderately but significantly shorter in all four CD4+ subsets.

Material: naive CD4+ T cells from blood. The receptor was isolated from a woman aged 35 to 49 in good health.

The CDR3 spells CASTPGTVGDGYTF. Written as DNA, the CDR3 is TGTGCCAGCACTCCAGGGACAGTGGGCGATGGCTACACCTTC. V usage is TRBV2 and J usage is TRBJ1-2, with 7 positions matching TRBD1. CDR3 length: 14 amino acids. Germline V gene lookup returns CDR1 SNHLY and CDR2 FYNNEI. V trimming: 7 bases; J trimming: 6 bases; junction bases outside the gene matches: 11.